The 17 T cell receptor beta chains in this list originate from one sample, sequenced in a study of T-cell memory formation after mild COVID-19. TCRdb re-derived calls from the 5' RACE reads in MiXCR, one entry per CDR3 protein. Among 350,000 to 550,000 distinct CDR3 sequences, more than 15% were seen once, and the ten largest hold roughly a fifth. The source material was PBMCs or a T cell subset sorted from them (not recorded which). Every receptor here comes from a man aged 18 to 30 who had mild COVID-19 (a few samples of this study predate the infection). Cell type and time point are not known.

This chain uses TRBV7-8 with TRBJ2-1; 11 positions agree with TRBD2. The CDR3 is made up of 16 amino acids. Germline lookup yields CDR1 SGHVS and CDR2 FQNEAQ. J gave up 4 bases and V 5 bases, and 7 bases lay outside the gene matches. The CDR3 coding sequence is TGTGCCAGCAGCATCGGGGGACTAGCGGCTTACAATGAGCAGTTCTTC. Translation gives CASSIGGLAAYNEQFF.

The rearrangement joins TRBV9 to TRBJ1-4; D not certain. This CDR3 region has 15 residues. The germline gives CDR1 SGDLS, CDR2 YYNGEE. The ends were cut back, 0 bases at V and 6 bases at J, with 12 bases in the middle. CDR3 bases: TGTGCCAGCAGCGTAGGCGCCGTGGCTTATGAAAAACTGTTTTTT. Its protein product is CASSVGAVAYEKLFF.

The sample holds one count of this clonotype. This chain uses TRBV9 with TRBJ1-5; D ambiguous. V was shortened by 0 bases and J by 4 bases, with 17 bases between the two germline ends. Germline V lookup: CDR1 SGDLS, CDR2 YYNGEE. This CDR3 comprises 17 residues. CDR3 loop: CASSVGTGTGENQPQHF. The DNA for the CDR3 is TGTGCCAGCAGCGTAGGGACGGGAACTGGGGAAAATCAGCCCCAGCATTTT.

The rearrangement links TRBV27 to TRBJ1-5, with TRBD1 identical over 8 bases. The CDR3 consists of 16 residues. CDR1 and CDR2 (germline): MNHEY, SMNVEV (reference sequence). The junction had 12 bases not matched to a gene; V was cut back by 5 bases and J by 6 bases. In DNA form, the CDR3 reads TGTGCCAGCAGTCCAACGACAGGGGAGGCTGGTCAGCCCCAGCATTTT. It codes for CASSPTTGEAGQPQHF.

The chain carries TRBV4-3 and TRBJ1-3; TRBD1 might be the D (5 bases). CDR3 length: 14 amino acids. Trimming cost V 0 bases and J 9 bases, with 12 bases left between them. The germline V gene encodes CDR1 LGHNA and CDR2 YSLEER. The CDR3 sequence: CASSQDFGGATIYF. CDR3 nucleotides: TGCGCCAGCAGCCAAGACTTCGGGGGAGCCACCATATATTTT.

This chain links TRBV18 with TRBJ1-1; D remains unclear. Germline V gives CDR1 KGHSH, CDR2 LQKENI. The V end was cut by 3 bases, the J end by 3 bases, with 14 bases between. CDR3 length equals 15 residues. The CDR3 here is CASSPTPGRDTEAFF. CDR3 sequence (DNA): TGTGCCAGCTCACCCACCCCCGGGCGAGACACTGAAGCTTTCTTT. Full variable domain (remainder filled in from reference TRBV18 and TRBJ1-1): NAGVMQNPRHLVRRRGQEARLRCSPMKGHSHVYWYRQLPEEGLKFMVYLQKENIIDESGMPKERFSAEFPKEGPSILRIQQVVRGDSAAYFCASSPTPGRDTEAFFGQGTRLTVV.

The rearrangement joins TRBV29-1 to TRBJ2-7; no firm D call. The CDR3 extends over 12 amino acids. V was trimmed by 4 bases and J by 4 bases, leaving 11 bases between them. Germline V gives CDR1 SQVTM, CDR2 ANQGSEA. CDR3 residues: CSVVARSYEQYF. CDR3 bases: TGCAGCGTTGTCGCCAGGTCATACGAGCAGTACTTC.

Here the CDR3 reads CARKRHLNEQFF. As DNA, the CDR3 is TGTGCCAGAAAGCGACACCTCAATGAGCAGTTCTTC. The V gene is TRBV6-2 or TRBV6-3, the J gene TRBJ2-1; D unresolved. This CDR3 region has 12 residues. Deletions cut 9 bases from V and 6 bases from J, with 12 bases between. Germline-derived CDR1 and CDR2 are MNHEY and SVGEGT.

The chain couples TRBV4-1 to TRBJ2-1; D possibly uses TRBD1 or TRBD2 (5 bases each). The germline V gene encodes CDR1 MGHRA and CDR2 YSYEKL. The CDR3 sequence is 15 residues long. The V and J ends lost 2 bases and 9 bases respectively, with 17 bases between them. This CDR3 reads CASSQTGTLHGEQFF. The DNA for the CDR3 is TGCGCCAGCAGCCAAACCGGGACCCTGCATGGTGAGCAGTTCTTC.

The gene calls are TRBV6-2 or TRBV6-3 and TRBJ2-7; 10 bases fit TRBD1. With V trimmed by 7 bases and J by 4 bases, 4 bases remained unmatched. The CDR3 covers 13 residues. The V gene's germline CDR1 is MNHEY and CDR2 SVGEGT. In DNA form, the CDR3 reads TGTGCCAGCAAACGGACAGGGGGATACGAGCAGTACTTC. It yields the protein CASKRTGGYEQYF.

This chain uses TRBV12-3 or TRBV12-4 with TRBJ2-5; D remains unclear. There are 14 residues in the CDR3. Trimming removed 0 bases from V and 4 bases from J, with 9 bases in between. The CDR3 region is CASSLASWGETQYF. CDR3 in DNA: TGTGCCAGCAGTTTAGCGTCGTGGGGAGAGACCCAGTACTTC.

V and J are TRBV12-3 or TRBV12-4 and TRBJ2-2, with 12 bases aligning to TRBD2. V lost 5 bases, J lost 6 bases, and 16 bases stayed unmatched. CDR3 length: 19 amino acids. As DNA, the CDR3 is TGTGCCAGCAGTCCGCCCTCCGGACTAGCGGGGACTTTCCCCGGGGAGCTGTTTTTT. It translates to CASSPPSGLAGTFPGELFF.

The V gene is TRBV18, the J gene TRBJ1-1; D perhaps matches TRBD1 (5 bases). CDR1 and CDR2 from the germline V gene are KGHSH and LQKENI. V was pared by 2 bases and J by 4 bases, with 14 bases between. This CDR3 spans 15 amino acids. CDR3 coding DNA: TGTGCCAGCTCACCATTTACAGGCTCTCCCACTGAAGCTTTCTTT. Translated, it gives CASSPFTGSPTEAFF.

This clonotype was counted a few times. The gene calls are TRBV7-2 and TRBJ1-2; 7 bases fit TRBD1. The trim removed 4 bases at V and 6 bases at J, leaving 11 bases unmatched. CDR3 length equals 15 residues. CDR1 and CDR2 (germline): SGHTA, FQGNSA. The CDR3 bases are TGTGCCAGCAGCTCCCTGACAGGGAGGTTGGATGGCTACACCTTC. The encoded protein is CASSSLTGRLDGYTF.

This CDR3 reads CASSSAGDDTEAFF. The CDR3 nucleotides are TGTGCCAGCAGCTCCGCCGGGGATGACACTGAAGCTTTCTTT. The chain couples TRBV5-4 to TRBJ1-1, with D unresolved. There are 14 residues in the CDR3. Trimming took 3 bases from V and 3 from J, leaving 12 bases between them. The germline gives CDR1 SGHNT, CDR2 YYREEE (reference sequence).

The genes are TRBV30 and TRBJ2-1; 8 nucleotides line up with TRBD2. Losses at the gene ends were 3 bases for V and 9 bases for J; bases not matched to a gene: 7. The CDR3 runs to 13 residues. CDR1 GTSNPN and CDR2 SVGIG come from the germline V gene (reference sequence). The CDR3: CAWSRGLAGEQFF. The CDR3 region has the DNA TGTGCCTGGAGCCGCGGACTAGCTGGTGAGCAGTTCTTC.

The chain combines TRBV29-1 with TRBJ1-1; D unresolved. CDR1 SQVTM and CDR2 ANQGSEA come from the germline V gene. The CDR3 is 13 residues long. V was shortened by 3 bases and J by 0 bases, with 8 bases between the two germline ends. The CDR3 loop is CSVELGMNTEAFF. The CDR3 DNA sequence: TGCAGCGTTGAGCTGGGGATGAACACTGAAGCTTTCTTT.